The T cell receptor beta chain described here comes from a study of CD8 T cells in ankylosing spondylitis. Study-wide results and limits: Disease-linked clones reportedly concentrated significantly in matched ankylosing spondylitis synovial fluid. It appeared that ankylosing spondylitis blood was characterized by a TCR beta motif of about eight highly homologous variants. Disease-associated clonotypes exhibited CD8+ identity and were relatively infrequent in peripheral blood.

Concerning this clonotype: Antigen: not known. Just one base apart from a much larger clone, this may be a read error. This CDR3 is missing its conserved last phenylalanine or tryptophan, likely due to a read error.

The CDR3 consists of 14 residues. Germline V lookup: CDR1 DFQATT, CDR2 SNEGSKA (reference sequence). J gave up 4 bases and V 8 bases, and 11 bases lay outside the gene matches. It was by quantitative 5'-RACE with molecular barcodes that TCR beta libraries were made. TCRdb ran MiXCR on the 5' RACE reads and lists one entry per CDR3 protein. The sample lists fewer than 250,000 distinct CDR3 sequences; about 11% were seen once. Sequencing was done on a sample of blood, either unsorted or a sorted T cell fraction (not recorded which). The receptor was derived from a male donor with ankylosing spondylitis or in good health (not recorded which). The rearrangement joins TRBV20-1 to TRBJ2-3; TRBD2 matches at 8 bases. The DNA for the CDR3 is TGCAGTACACGACGGACTAGCTTCCCAGATACGCAGTATTTG. Translation: CSTRRTSFPDTQYL.